The sequence of this T cell receptor beta chain was determined in a study of T-cell reconstitution after alpha-beta-depleted transplantation in children. Library preparation (for TCRbeta) was performed with unique molecular identifiers. TCRdb re-analysed the PCR reads in MiXCR, keeping a single row per CDR3 protein. The repertoire includes around 960,000 distinct CDR3 sequences, around 30% of them detected once, and 28% sits in the top ten. The CDR3 is 16 amino acids. Germline CDR1 and CDR2: KGHSH and LQKENI. V lost 0 bases and J lost 9, with 18 bases in between. Study results and limitations: Some patients' high day-60 TCRbeta diversity was attributed to recipient cells surviving conditioning. Newly generated T cells supplied most T-cell counts and diversity one year post-transplant. Expanded clones from the graft, numbering several hundred, reportedly supplied alpha-beta T cells about two months after transplant.

To note about this clonotype: Its target is not known.

This chain uses TRBV18 with TRBJ2-1, with D possibly being TRBD1 or TRBD2 (5 bases each). Sequenced here: PBMCs, mostly from graft donor cells, sampled 360 days after TCRalphabeta/CD19-depleted stem cell transplant. The sequence derives from a boy under two years old who had a stem cell transplant for SCID, so the T cells may come from the graft donor. CDR3 DNA sequence: TGTGCCAGCTCACCACCGAGGCTGCCGAGGGGAAGTGAGCAGTTCTTC. Its protein is CASSPPRLPRGSEQFF.